In its sample, the clone carrying this T cell receptor (beta chain) was seen many times. The data originate from a study of early T cells in non-severe SARS-CoV-2 infection. J was trimmed by 7 bases and V by 3 bases; bases with no gene match: 7. This CDR3 has 15 amino acids. CDR1 and CDR2 (germline): SGHAT, FQNNGV. TCRdb processed the 5' RACE reads anew with MiXCR; each CDR3 protein has one entry. The sample records tens of thousands of distinct CDR3 sequences, roughly a tenth being singletons. The clonotype comes from an adult who was a healthcare worker with PCR-confirmed SARS-CoV-2 infection or an uninfected control (not recorded which). The chain uses TRBV11-2 and TRBJ2-1; TRBD2 aligns across 9 bases. Material for sequencing was whole blood. CDR3 in DNA: TGTGCCAGCAGCTTTAGCGGGAGAGACGGAAATGAGCAGTTCTTC. It is translated as CASSFSGRDGNEQFF. Full variable domain (outside the CDR3, taken from reference TRBV11-2 and TRBJ2-1): EAGVAQSPRYKIIEKRQSVAFWCNPISGHATLYWYQQILGQGPKLLIQFQNNGVVDDSQLPKDRFSAERLKGVDSTLKIQPAKLEDSAVYLCASSFSGRDGNEQFFGPGTRLTVL.